These T cell receptor beta chains were read from a single sample in a study of beta chain features in type 1 diabetes. Produced via immunoSEQ multiplex PCR; TCRdb's table is partial and in-frame only. This sample has under 130,000 clones; 25% to 35% occur once, and the top ten carry 0.5% to 0.6%. The sequencing sample was made of central memory CD4+ T cells from blood. The receptors were sampled from a woman aged 18-35 years with type 1 diabetes. Both conserved end residues are part of each CDR3. Fields, in order: V gene, D gene, clone size, J gene, CDR3 DNA, CDR3 protein. The D gene is left open where the match is weak. Size values are once, few and many counts, or a class for expanded clones, and some rows have none.

TRBV30	-	-	TRBJ2-1	TGTGCCTGGAGCTCCGGGACTTTTTACAATGAGCAGTTCTTC	CAWSSGTFYNEQFF
TRBV5-4	TRBD1	few	TRBJ2-3	TGTGCCAGCAGCACCAGACAGGGGGCAGAAACAGATACGCAGTATTTT	CASSTRQGAETDTQYF
TRBV19	-	-	TRBJ1-5	TGTGCCAGTGGCGGGACCGTCGGGCAGCCCCAGCATTTT	CASGGTVGQPQHF
TRBV10-3	TRBD1	few	TRBJ2-3	TGTGCCATCAAACGCGACAGGGCCCCAGATACGCAGTATTTT	CAIKRDRAPDTQYF
TRBV7-9	TRBD2	-	TRBJ2-3	TGTGCCAGCAGCTTAGGTGGAGCGGGAGGCACAGATACGCAGTATTTT	CASSLGGAGGTDTQYF
TRBV28	TRBD1	-	TRBJ2-1	TGTGCCAGCAGTTTACCATTTTCTAGGACAGGGTTTCCGCAGCAGTTCTTC	CASSLPFSRTGFPQQFF
TRBV19	TRBD2	-	TRBJ2-1	TGTGCCAGTAGCCTAGCGGGAAGGTCCTACAATGAGCAGTTCTTC	CASSLAGRSYNEQFF
TRBV4-1	-	-	TRBJ2-7	TGCGCCAGCAGACTACCGTACGAGCAGTACTTC	CASRLPYEQYF
TRBV7-6	TRBD1	few	TRBJ2-7	TGTGCCAGCAGACCTACCGGGACAGGCTACGAGCAGTACTTC	CASRPTGTGYEQYF
TRBV18	TRBD1	-	TRBJ2-7	TGTGCCAGCTCGGCGACAGGGAGCTCCTACGAGCAGTACTTC	CASSATGSSYEQYF
TRBV5-1	-	few	TRBJ2-1	TGCGCCAGCAGCTTCGGGGAGGCCTACAATGAGCAGTTCTTC	CASSFGEAYNEQFF
TRBV28	TRBD2	-	TRBJ2-1	TGTGCCAGCAGTCCGGGACTAGCGGGAGGGTTTGACTACTACAATGAGCAGTTCTTC	CASSPGLAGGFDYYNEQFF
TRBV11-3	-	-	TRBJ2-2	TGTGCCAGCAGGCGCGACACCGGGGAGCTGTTTTTT	CASRRDTGELFF
TRBV20-1	-	few	TRBJ2-5	TGCAGTGCTAGACTACAAGAGACCCAGTACTTC	CSARLQETQYF
TRBV7-9	TRBD1	-	TRBJ1-2	TGTGCCAGCAGCTTAGCGGGACAGGGGGGACGGGGCTACACCTTC	CASSLAGQGGRGYTF
TRBV6-6	TRBD1	-	TRBJ1-4	TGTGCCAGCAGTTACGGACAGGGGGGTGAAAAACTGTTTTTT	CASSYGQGGEKLFF
TRBV9	TRBD2	-	TRBJ2-3	TGTGCCAGCAGCTACGGACTAGCGGGAGGGGCAGATACGCAGTATTTT	CASSYGLAGGADTQYF
TRBV5-1	TRBD2	-	TRBJ2-3	TGCGCCGTCCGGGAGGCAGATACGCAGTATTTT	CAVREADTQYF
TRBV30	TRBD2	-	TRBJ2-1	TGTGCCTGGAGTGTAGGAGGGACTAGCTACAATGAGCAGTTCTTC	CAWSVGGTSYNEQFF
TRBV28	TRBD2	few	TRBJ2-7	TGTGCCAGCAGTTTATTTACTAGCGGCTCCTACGAGCAGTACTTC	CASSLFTSGSYEQYF
TRBV11-2	TRBD2	-	TRBJ2-1	TGTGCCAGCAGCTTAGGAAGGCTAGCGGATTCCTACAATGAGCAGTTCTTC	CASSLGRLADSYNEQFF
TRBV5-1	-	-	TRBJ2-2	TGCGCCAGCAGCCCGGAGGGCAGGCCATCGATAAACACCGGGGAGCTGTTTTTT	CASSPEGRPSINTGELFF
TRBV30	TRBD1	-	TRBJ1-4	TGTGCCTGGAGTGAGGGGGCAGAAAAACTGTTTTTT	CAWSEGAEKLFF
TRBV9	-	few	TRBJ2-5	TGTGCCAGCAGCGTAGGAGCAGGGCAAATTGCGGAGACCCAGTACTTC	CASSVGAGQIAETQYF
TRBV6-5	TRBD2	-	TRBJ2-2	TGTGCCAGCCGAGATAGCGGGAGATCCGGGGAGCTGTTTTTT	CASRDSGRSGELFF